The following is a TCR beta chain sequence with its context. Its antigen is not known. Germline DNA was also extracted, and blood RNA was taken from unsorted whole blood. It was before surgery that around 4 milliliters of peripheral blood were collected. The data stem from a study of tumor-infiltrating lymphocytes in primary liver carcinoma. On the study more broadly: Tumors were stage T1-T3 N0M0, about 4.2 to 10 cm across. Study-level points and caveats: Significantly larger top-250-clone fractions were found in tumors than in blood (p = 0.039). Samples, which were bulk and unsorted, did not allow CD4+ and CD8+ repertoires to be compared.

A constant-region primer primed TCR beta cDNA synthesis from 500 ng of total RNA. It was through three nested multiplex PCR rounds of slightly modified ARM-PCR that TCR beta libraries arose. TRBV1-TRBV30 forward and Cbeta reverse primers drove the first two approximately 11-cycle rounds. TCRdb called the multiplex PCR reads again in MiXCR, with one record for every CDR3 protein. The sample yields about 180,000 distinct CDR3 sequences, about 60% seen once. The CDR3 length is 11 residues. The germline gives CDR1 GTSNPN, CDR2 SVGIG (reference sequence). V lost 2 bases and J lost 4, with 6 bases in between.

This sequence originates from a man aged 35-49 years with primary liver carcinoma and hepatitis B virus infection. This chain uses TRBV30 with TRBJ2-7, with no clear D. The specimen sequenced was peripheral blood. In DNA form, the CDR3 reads TGTGCCTGGAGTTCAGCTTACGAGCAGTACTTC. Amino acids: CAWSSAYEQYF. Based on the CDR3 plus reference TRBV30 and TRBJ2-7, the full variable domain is SQTIHQWPATLVQPVGSPLSLECTVEGTSNPNLYWYRQAAGRGLQLLFYSVGIGQISSEVPQNLSASRPQDRQFILSSKKLLLSDSGFYLCAWSSAYEQYFGPGTRLTVT.